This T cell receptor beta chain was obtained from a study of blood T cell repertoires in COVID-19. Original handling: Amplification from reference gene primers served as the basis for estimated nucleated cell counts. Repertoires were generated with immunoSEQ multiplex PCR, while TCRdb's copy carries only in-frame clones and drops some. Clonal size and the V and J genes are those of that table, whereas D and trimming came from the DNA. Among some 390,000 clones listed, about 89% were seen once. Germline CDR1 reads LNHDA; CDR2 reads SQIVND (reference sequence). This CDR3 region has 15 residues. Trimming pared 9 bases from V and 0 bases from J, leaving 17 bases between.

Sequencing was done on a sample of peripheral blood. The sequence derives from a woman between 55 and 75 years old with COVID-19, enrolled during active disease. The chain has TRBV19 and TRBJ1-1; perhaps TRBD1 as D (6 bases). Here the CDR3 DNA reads TGTGCCAGAAAGTCCTCAGGGGTGGTGAACACTGAAGCTTTCTTT. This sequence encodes CARKSSGVVNTEAFF.